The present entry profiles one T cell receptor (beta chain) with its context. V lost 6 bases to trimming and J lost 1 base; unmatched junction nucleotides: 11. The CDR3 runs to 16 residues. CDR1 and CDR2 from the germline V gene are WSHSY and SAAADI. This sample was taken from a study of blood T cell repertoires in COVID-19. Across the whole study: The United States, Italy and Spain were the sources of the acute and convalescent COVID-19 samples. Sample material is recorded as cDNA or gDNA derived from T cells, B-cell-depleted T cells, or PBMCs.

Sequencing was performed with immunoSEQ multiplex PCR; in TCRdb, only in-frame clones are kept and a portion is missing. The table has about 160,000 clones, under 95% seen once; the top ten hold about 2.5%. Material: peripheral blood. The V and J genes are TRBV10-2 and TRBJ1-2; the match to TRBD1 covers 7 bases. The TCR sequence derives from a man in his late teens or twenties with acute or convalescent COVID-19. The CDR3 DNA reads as TGCGCCAGCAGCGGGACAGCCGCTATCTTTAACTATGGCTACACCTTC. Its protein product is CASSGTAAIFNYGYTF.